These 20 T cell receptor beta chains share one sample of origin, sequenced in a study of blood T cells in healthy people across ages. Then a second PCR, running roughly 6 to 12 cycles, was carried out with a sample-barcoded 5' primer and a J-beta primer mix. TCRdb called the 5' RACE reads again in MiXCR, with one record for every CDR3 protein. Altogether around 1.5 million distinct CDR3 sequences are present, around two fifths being singletons, with the ten largest covering 7.9%. Sequencing was carried out using blood. Source of these receptors: a woman aged 18-29 years in good health.

CDR3 sequence: CASSSFPEPGETQYF. DNA of the CDR3: TGTGCCAGCAGCTCATTCCCCGAACCGGGAGAGACCCAGTACTTC. V usage is TRBV7-8 and J usage is TRBJ2-5; D remains unclear. The CDR3 sequence is 15 residues long. The V gene's germline CDR1 is SGHVS and CDR2 FQNEAQ. V lost 4 bases and J 4 bases, leaving 16 bases between the germline ends.

CDR3 sequence (DNA): TGCGCCAGCAGCCACGACGGCTGGGGGCAATATGGCTACACCTTC. Residues: CASSHDGWGQYGYTF. This chain uses TRBV4-1 with TRBJ1-2; TRBD1 is a possible D gene (6 bases). CDR1 and CDR2 from the germline V gene are MGHRA and YSYEKL. The V and J ends lost 3 bases and 5 bases respectively, with 16 bases between them. The CDR3 is 15 residues long.

The chain has TRBV20-1 and TRBJ2-7; possibly TRBD2 for D (6 bases). Germline-derived CDR1 and CDR2 are DFQATT and SNEGSKA (reference sequence). CDR3 length equals 13 residues. With 7 bases removed from V and 0 bases from J, the gap between germline ends came to 13 bases. The CDR3 sequence is CSVWGVSSYEQYF. CDR3 nucleotide sequence: TGCAGTGTCTGGGGGGTTAGCTCCTACGAGCAGTACTTC.

The chain carries TRBV6-5 and TRBJ1-1, with TRBD1 as a possible D gene (5 bases). From germline, CDR1 is MNHEY and CDR2 SVGAGI. V was cut by 6 bases and J by 6 bases, with 8 bases left in between. The CDR3 runs 11 residues. The CDR3 bases are TGTGCCAGCAGGACGGGGGCTGAAGCTTTCTTT. Encoded protein: CASRTGAEAFF.

This clonotype was recorded only once. The genes are TRBV6-5 and TRBJ2-1; D possibly corresponds to TRBD2 (6 bases). CDR3 length equals 16 residues. Trimming removed 6 bases from V and 4 bases from J, with 19 bases in between. From germline, CDR1 is MNHEY and CDR2 SVGAGI. Written as DNA, the CDR3 is TGTGCCAGCAGCAAACTAGCACGACTTGTATACAATGAGCAGTTCTTC. As protein: CASSKLARLVYNEQFF.

This chain links TRBV12-3 or TRBV12-4 with TRBJ2-7; D is perhaps TRBD1 or TRBD2 (5 bases each). Trimming pared 5 bases from V and 6 bases from J, leaving 14 bases between. This CDR3 has 13 residues. The CDR3 is CASSLSQGVEQYF. The DNA of the CDR3 is TGTGCCAGCAGTCTTTCTCAGGGAGTCGAGCAGTACTTC.

The gene calls are TRBV27 and TRBJ2-7, with unresolved D. From germline, CDR1 is MNHEY and CDR2 SMNVEV (reference sequence). The CDR3 is made up of 12 amino acids. V lost 6 bases and J lost 3, with 9 bases in between. In DNA, the CDR3 is TGTGCCAGCAGACTGAAGGTCTACGAGCAGTACTTC. Its protein is CASRLKVYEQYF.

This clonotype appeared a few times. Here the CDR3 reads CASSGFLAGEQVVRGSIQETQYF. CDR3 nucleotide sequence: TGCGCCAGCAGCGGGTTCCTAGCGGGGGAGCAGGTGGTCCGAGGCTCAATCCAAGAGACCCAGTACTTC. The V call is TRBV5-1, the J call TRBJ2-5; 10 nucleotides align to TRBD2. CDR1 SGHRS and CDR2 YFSETQ come from the germline V gene. Germline trimming cut 4 bases from V and 1 base from J; bases unmatched to any gene: 28. The CDR3 is 23 amino acids.

J is TRBJ2-7 and V is TRBV10-3, with D unclear. The CDR3 length is 12 residues. Trimming cost V 10 bases and J 4 bases, with 14 bases left between them. From germline, CDR1 is ENHRY and CDR2 SYGVKD. The CDR3 spells CATGDDGYEQYF. CDR3 sequence (DNA): TGTGCCACGGGTGACGACGGGTACGAGCAGTACTTC.

This chain joins TRBV12-3 or TRBV12-4 and TRBJ1-6, with D unclear. V was clipped by 3 bases and J by 8 bases, with 5 bases between them. The CDR3 length is 12 residues. The CDR3 DNA reads as TGTGCCAGCAGTTTTTTGGATTCACCCCTCCACTTT. This encodes CASSFLDSPLHF.

This chain uses TRBV7-2 with TRBJ2-1; 10 nucleotides align to TRBD2. Trimming cost V 2 bases and J 9 bases; bases outside gene matches: 7. Germline-derived CDR1 and CDR2 are SGHTA and FQGNSA. The CDR3 length is 15 residues. CDR3: CASSLYSGRLAEQFF. The CDR3 DNA reads as TGTGCCAGCAGCTTATATAGCGGGAGGTTGGCTGAGCAGTTCTTC.

In its sample, this clonotype was seen once. The V gene is TRBV12-5, the J gene TRBJ2-3, with D perhaps TRBD1 (6 bases). CDR1 and CDR2 from the germline V gene are LGHNT and FRNRAP. The CDR3 has 18 residues. Between the trimmed V and J ends, which lost 2 bases and 4 bases, there was a span of 22 bases. In DNA form, the CDR3 reads TGTGCTAGTGGTTTGTCGAAGGCAGGGGTAGGAGACGCAGATACGCAGTATTTT. Translated: CASGLSKAGVGDADTQYF. Filled out from reference TRBV12-5 and TRBJ2-3, the complete variable domain reads DARVTQTPRHKVTEMGQEVTMRCQPILGHNTVFWYRQTMMQGLELLAYFRNRAPLDDSGMPKDRFSAEMPDATLATLKIQPSEPRDSAVYFCASGLSKAGVGDADTQYFGPGTRLTVL.

This sequence joins TRBV11-2 and TRBJ2-3, with TRBD1 matching 9 bases. The V gene's germline CDR1 is SGHAT and CDR2 FQNNGV. This CDR3 comprises 16 residues. Unmatched junction bases numbered 10, after V lost 5 bases and J lost 4 bases. The CDR3 nucleotides read TGTGCCAGCAGCGGGACCGGGACAGGGAGACCAGATACGCAGTATTTT. It is translated as CASSGTGTGRPDTQYF. Complete variable domain (other parts from reference TRBV11-2 and TRBJ2-3): EAGVAQSPRYKIIEKRQSVAFWCNPISGHATLYWYQQILGQGPKLLIQFQNNGVVDDSQLPKDRFSAERLKGVDSTLKIQPAKLEDSAVYLCASSGTGTGRPDTQYFGPGTRLTVL.

This clonotype was counted between two and nine times. CDR3 loop: CASSETRSSYNEQFF. CDR3 DNA: TGTGCCAGCAGTGAGACCCGGAGCTCCTACAATGAGCAGTTCTTC. The rearrangement links TRBV25-1 to TRBJ2-1, with D unclear. This CDR3 contains 15 residues. The V end lost 3 bases, the J end lost 0 bases, and 9 bases lay between the germline ends. From germline, CDR1 is MGHDK and CDR2 SYGVNS.

The chain links TRBV20-1 to TRBJ2-1; TRBD1 matches at 10 bases. Germline V gene lookup returns CDR1 DFQATT and CDR2 SNEGSKA (reference sequence). V shed 3 bases, J shed 3 bases, and the junction held 5 bases outside the gene matches. The CDR3 covers 15 residues. CDR3 sequence (DNA): TGCAGTGCTAGCCCCCGGGACAGGGGCTACAATGAGCAGTTCTTC. As protein: CSASPRDRGYNEQFF.

The J gene is TRBJ2-7, the V gene TRBV12-3 or TRBV12-4; no definite D call. This CDR3 has 14 amino acids. V was trimmed by 6 bases and J by 1 base, leaving 13 bases between them. CDR3 in DNA: TGTGCCAGCAGCGCCGGCCGAGGATCCTACGAGCAGTACTTC. Residues: CASSAGRGSYEQYF.

This clonotype has more than one count but fewer than ten. The chain carries TRBV20-1 and TRBJ2-1; 8 positions match TRBD2. The CDR3 is 16 amino acids. The V gene end was trimmed by 5 bases and the J gene end by 0 bases; junction bases not matched to a gene: 9. CDR1 is DFQATT, CDR2 SNEGSKA, per germline (reference sequence). CDR3 sequence (DNA): TGCAGTGCTCAAATTAGCGGGGCCAGCTCCTACAATGAGCAGTTCTTC. Translated, it gives CSAQISGASSYNEQFF.

This clonotype was seen a few times. Here the CDR3 reads CASGLPPGTVNGSGYEQYF. Written as DNA, the CDR3 is TGTGCTAGTGGTTTGCCGCCCGGGACGGTCAATGGAAGTGGGTACGAGCAGTACTTC. The V call is TRBV12-5, the J call TRBJ2-7; D is tentatively TRBD1 or TRBD2 (5 bases each). CDR1 and CDR2 (germline): LGHNT, FRNRAP. CDR3 size: 19 residues. The ends were cut back, 2 bases at V and 4 bases at J, with 27 bases in the middle. Combining the CDR3 with reference TRBV12-5 and TRBJ2-7 gives the whole variable domain DARVTQTPRHKVTEMGQEVTMRCQPILGHNTVFWYRQTMMQGLELLAYFRNRAPLDDSGMPKDRFSAEMPDATLATLKIQPSEPRDSAVYFCASGLPPGTVNGSGYEQYFGPGTRLTVT.

The chain has TRBV29-1 and TRBJ1-5; 8 positions agree with TRBD1. Unmatched junction bases numbered 4, after V lost 5 bases and J lost 1 base. The CDR3 runs to 14 residues. The germline V gene encodes CDR1 SQVTM and CDR2 ANQGSEA. CDR3 DNA sequence: TGCAGCGTTATGGGACAGGACAGCAATCAGCCCCAGCATTTT. Amino acid sequence: CSVMGQDSNQPQHF.

J is TRBJ1-1 and V is TRBV4-1; 8 bases fit TRBD1. This CDR3 is built from 15 residues. Trimming at V came to 7 bases and at J to 4 bases, leaving 11 bases not matched to a gene. CDR1 MGHRA and CDR2 YSYEKL come from the germline V gene. The CDR3 region has the DNA TGCGCCAGCAACCCCTCCCCTGACAGGGGCACTGAAGCTTTCTTT. Translated: CASNPSPDRGTEAFF.